This T cell receptor (beta chain) was recovered during a study of blood T cell repertoires in COVID-19. Study details: The samples span acute and convalescent COVID-19 from the United States, Italy and Spain. Sources were T cells, B-cell-depleted T cells, or PBMCs; the material itself was cDNA or gDNA.

In the authors' methods: Estimates of nucleated cell counts were drawn from the amplification of reference gene primers. The repertoire was sequenced with immunoSEQ multiplex PCR; TCRdb's copy has only in-frame clones and lacks some. The V and J calls and clone size were taken over from that table, and D and trimming were inferred from the DNA. The sample yields roughly 28,000 clones, 82% seen once. This CDR3 has 15 amino acids. In germline, CDR1 is SGHRS, CDR2 YFSETQ. V lost 0 bases and J lost 2; bases outside the gene matches: 0. This chain connects TRBV5-1 to TRBJ2-5; TRBD2 matches 11 bases. This TCR was recovered from an elderly man with active or convalescent COVID-19. Sequences were obtained from peripheral blood. The CDR3 loop is CASSLGTSGQETQYF. The CDR3 DNA follows: TGCGCCAGCAGCTTGGGGACTAGCGGGCAAGAGACCCAGTACTTC.